Included here is one T cell receptor (beta chain) sequence, with context. Its antigen has not been determined. Per-base quality was not reported, and no clone a single base away is much larger than it. This entry is derived from a study of blood T cell repertoires in COVID-19 (dated by TCRdb to the early 2020s). At the level of the whole study: Samples covering the acute and convalescent phases of COVID-19 were provided by collaborators in the United States, Italy and Spain. Deeply sampled blood TCRbeta repertoires from subjects exposed to, actively infected with, or recovered from COVID-19 were included in the dataset. Sample metadata almost always included a de-identified subject ID, COVID-19 status, age in years and sex. The repertoires were released in a freely available public database intended as a resource for research on the immune response to SARS-CoV-2. Samples came from the ongoing ImmuneRACE study (first 160 participants) plus 1,254 subjects from 6 global collaborators. Where available, HLA class I and class II types were obtained from metadata supplied by the sample provider rather than from assay-based typing. The material from the prospective study consisted of cDNA or gDNA derived from T cells, B-cell-depleted T cells, or PBMCs. Overall study results and their limits: The amount of clinical and demographic metadata varied by source and participant and was provided uncurated.

TCRbeta CDR3 regions were amplified from genomic DNA using the immunoSEQ Assay, a bias-controlled multiplex PCR. The original methods were these. Nucleated cell counts per sample were estimated from amplification of reference gene primers within the assay. To quantify the absolute abundance of each unique TCRbeta CDR3 rearrangement, sequence reads were collapsed and filtered. For each sample, productive Simpson clonality was calculated as the square root of Simpson's diversity index over productive rearrangements. The table was pulled from immuneACCESS by TCRdb, which kept in-frame rearrangements only. Such tables lose some clones; where checked, under half of the loss comes from unresolved V genes, and the rest has no known cause. The D gene and trimming were derived from the DNA, and the V and J assignments and clone size from that table. For this sample the table gives under 200,000 clones, of which under 90% were detected only once. The top ten constitute nearly 8% of the sample.

Enrolling through a virtual design, the prospective study's participants ranged in age from roughly 18 to 89 years and lived across more than 20 United States geographic areas. Cohort assignment in the prospective study relied on participant-reported clinical history from a screening survey and a study questionnaire. ImmuneRACE Cohort 3 recovered participants were defined by two consecutive negative NP/OP PCR tests, healthcare professional clearance, or symptom resolution. Each participant in the prospective study had whole blood, serum and a nasopharyngeal or oropharyngeal swab collected by mobile phlebotomists. Prospective study participants could optionally give additional blood draws and questionnaires over an approximately 2-month period. Blood samples from the prospective study were shipped frozen or at room temperature prior to DNA extraction. V and J lose 2 bases and 2 bases, and a span of 15 bases separates them. Reading the germline V gene gives CDR1 SGDLS and CDR2 YYNGEE. From the cysteine up to the phenylalanine, the CDR3 has a length of 16 residues. The retained sequence is limited to the CDR3, 48 bases, with the frame set at the first base.

Specimen: PBMCs or T cells enriched from blood (not recorded which). The sequence was collected from a woman aged 45-60 years who had recovered from COVID-19. The rearrangement joined TRBV9 to TRBJ2-3, and perhaps TRBD1 as D gene, on 5 matching bases. The DNA sequence follows: TGTGCCAGCAGCGTGGACAAGACAGCGTTCACAGATACGCAGTATTTT. Translated, this is CASSVDKTAFTDTQYF.